The source of this T cell receptor beta chain is a study of blood T cell repertoires in COVID-19. Germline CDR1 and CDR2: KGHSH and LQKENI. J lost 6 bases, V lost 1 base, and 5 bases had no gene match. The CDR3 is 14 residues long. TCRdb's copy holds only in-frame clones and misses some; the assay was immunoSEQ multiplex PCR. The sample consists of about 300,000 clones, about 89% of them appearing once. Seattle-derived patients entered the study during active infection and were followed longitudinally. The clonotype originates from a woman aged 25 to 39 with COVID-19, enrolled during active disease. The source material was peripheral blood. The chain joins TRBV18 to TRBJ1-2; TRBD1 matches 7 bases. CDR3 protein: CASSPLQGRDGYTF. DNA of the CDR3: TGTGCCAGCTCACCACTACAGGGGCGCGATGGCTACACCTTC.